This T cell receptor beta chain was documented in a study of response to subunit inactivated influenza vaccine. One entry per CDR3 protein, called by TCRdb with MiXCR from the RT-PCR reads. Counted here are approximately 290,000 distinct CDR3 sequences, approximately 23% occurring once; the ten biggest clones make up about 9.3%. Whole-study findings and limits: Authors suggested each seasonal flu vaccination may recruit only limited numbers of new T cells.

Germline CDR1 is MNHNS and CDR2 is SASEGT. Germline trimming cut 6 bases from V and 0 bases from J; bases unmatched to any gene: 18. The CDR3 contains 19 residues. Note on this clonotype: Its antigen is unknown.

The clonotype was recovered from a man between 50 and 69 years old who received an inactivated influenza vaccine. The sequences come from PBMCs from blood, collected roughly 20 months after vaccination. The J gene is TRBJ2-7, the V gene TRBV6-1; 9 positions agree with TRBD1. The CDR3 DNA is TGTGCCAGCAGAGGTCCATTCGGGACAGGGACCTCTCACTCCTACGAGCAGTACTTC. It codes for CASRGPFGTGTSHSYEQYF.